This passage covers 32 T cell receptor beta chains from one sample sequenced in a study of OX40 agonist ivuxolimab in advanced cancers. Produced via immunoSEQ multiplex PCR; TCRdb's table is partial and in-frame only. The repertoire holds tens of thousands of clones, with approximately 85% as singletons. The sample here was CD4+ or CD8+ T cells sorted from blood, taken in a trial of the OX40 agonist ivuxolimab. The origin of the receptors is an adult with an advanced solid tumor such as melanoma, head and neck, liver or kidney cancer.

The V call is TRBV7-9, the J call TRBJ2-5, with TRBD1 matching over 8 bases. Per the germline V gene, CDR1 is SEHNR and CDR2 is FQNEAQ (reference sequence). CDR3 length: 17 amino acids. V lost 8 bases to trimming and J lost 2 bases; unmatched junction nucleotides: 16. This CDR3 reads CASRSPPQGVTQETQYF. Here the CDR3 DNA reads TGTGCCAGCCGGAGTCCGCCACAGGGGGTTACTCAAGAGACCCAGTACTTC.

This chain joins TRBV27 and TRBJ2-1; 8 bases line up with TRBD1. The J segment lost 1 base and the V segment lost 3 bases, leaving 2 bases of the junction unmatched. Germline lookup yields CDR1 MNHEY and CDR2 SMNVEV (reference sequence). There are 15 residues in the CDR3. This chain's CDR3 is CASSLGDRSYNEQFF. CDR3 in DNA: TGTGCCAGCAGTTTGGGGGACAGGTCCTACAATGAGCAGTTCTTC.

The chain is built from TRBV5-1 and TRBJ1-2, with 9 bases matching TRBD1. V lost 4 bases and J lost 1; bases outside the gene matches: 5. The CDR3 length is 15 residues. Germline V CDR1 and CDR2: SGHRS, YFSETQ. The CDR3 loop is CASSPGDRDNYGYTF. The DNA for the CDR3 is TGCGCCAGCAGCCCGGGGGACAGGGATAACTATGGCTACACCTTC.

This clone has only a few counts. This rearrangement joins TRBV10-1 to TRBJ1-1, with D hard to call. The CDR3 has 16 amino acids. V was pared by 0 bases and J by 2 bases, with 13 bases between. CDR1 WNHNN and CDR2 SYGVQD come from the germline V gene (reference sequence). CDR3 protein: CASSESIGRGNTEAFF. The CDR3, as DNA: TGCGCCAGCAGTGAGTCGATTGGTCGGGGAAACACTGAAGCTTTCTTT.

The rearrangement links TRBV11-2 to TRBJ2-5; D perhaps matches TRBD1 (5 bases). Germline-derived CDR1 and CDR2 are SGHAT and FQNNGV. Trimming took off 2 bases at V and 3 bases at J, with 10 bases between the two ends. The CDR3 runs 14 residues. Here the CDR3 DNA reads TGTGCCAGCAGCTTACATGGCAGGGAAGAGACCCAGTACTTC. Its protein product is CASSLHGREETQYF.

The chain joins TRBV5-1 to TRBJ2-3; 7 bases map to TRBD2. V was clipped by 0 bases and J by 0 bases; unmatched bases: 4. Germline-derived CDR1 and CDR2 are SGHRS and YFSETQ. CDR3 size: 16 residues. CDR3 loop: CASSLALAESTDTQYF. CDR3 nucleotide sequence: TGCGCCAGCAGCTTGGCGCTAGCGGAAAGCACAGATACGCAGTATTTT.

The chain employs TRBV29-1 and TRBJ1-2; maybe TRBD1 (5 bases). Germline CDR1 reads SQVTM; CDR2 reads ANQGSEA. The V end was cut by 3 bases, the J end by 7 bases, with 9 bases between. The CDR3 extends over 11 amino acids. The CDR3 DNA follows: TGCAGCGTTGACGGGACGCGTGGCTACACCTTC. Protein: CSVDGTRGYTF.

The J gene is TRBJ2-1, the V gene TRBV5-5, with a tentative D call TRBD2 (6 bases). The V gene's germline CDR1 is SGHKS and CDR2 YYEKEE (reference sequence). The length of the CDR3 is 12 residues. V lost 5 bases and J 10 bases, leaving 13 bases between the germline ends. CDR3: CASRSGTWEQFF. The CDR3 DNA sequence: TGTGCCAGCAGGTCCGGGACTTGGGAGCAGTTCTTC.

The gene calls are TRBV29-1 and TRBJ1-5, with unresolved D. CDR3 length equals 13 residues. Germline V gives CDR1 SQVTM, CDR2 ANQGSEA. The V and J ends lost 1 base and 5 bases respectively, with 9 bases between them. The CDR3 loop is CSVEVGDHQPQHF. In DNA form, the CDR3 reads TGCAGCGTTGAAGTTGGGGATCATCAGCCCCAGCATTTT.

The gene calls are TRBV4-1 and TRBJ2-2; weak D call: TRBD2 (6 bases). From germline, CDR1 is MGHRA and CDR2 YSYEKL. The CDR3 has 18 residues. V lost 5 bases to trimming and J lost 0 bases, with 19 bases between them. DNA for the CDR3: TGCGCCAGCAGCTACTCGTTCGTGGGGACTTCGAACACCGGGGAGCTGTTTTTT. Amino acid sequence: CASSYSFVGTSNTGELFF.

This sequence joins TRBV5-1 and TRBJ2-7; 9 positions agree with TRBD1. CDR3 size: 15 residues. Germline V lookup: CDR1 SGHRS, CDR2 YFSETQ. Trimming cost V 4 bases and J 3 bases; bases outside gene matches: 8. The chain's CDR3 is CASSVTGGTYYEQYF. In nucleotides, the CDR3 is TGCGCCAGCAGCGTTACAGGGGGCACTTACTACGAGCAGTACTTC.

The chain has TRBV14 and TRBJ2-5, with 11 bases that match TRBD2. This CDR3 is built from 14 residues. Germline V gives CDR1 SGHDN, CDR2 FVKESK. After removal of 4 bases from V and 4 bases from J, the junction contained 2 bases not matched to a gene. CDR3 region: CASSLAGGPETQYF. The CDR3 DNA sequence: TGTGCCAGCAGCCTAGCGGGGGGGCCAGAGACCCAGTACTTC.

Concerning this clone: A read error may produce the germline difference seen at one junction end. This chain uses TRBV6-1 with TRBJ2-1, with 7 bases matching TRBD1. The CDR3 has 15 residues. Per the germline V gene, CDR1 is MNHNS and CDR2 is SASEGT. CDR3 in DNA: TGTGCCAGCAGAAAAGCCGGGACAGCTGTAGTTGGCCTGCTCTTC. Translating it yields CASRKAGTAVVGLLF.

V gene TRBV19 combines with J gene TRBJ2-3; 7 bases fit TRBD2. CDR1 and CDR2 (germline): LNHDA, SQIVND (reference sequence). This CDR3 contains 14 residues. The V segment lost 4 bases and the J segment 4 bases; nucleotides outside the gene matches: 5. CDR3 residues: CASSTIRGADTQYF. In DNA, the CDR3 is TGTGCCAGTAGTACGATTCGGGGGGCAGATACGCAGTATTTT. Combining the CDR3 with reference TRBV19 and TRBJ2-3 gives the whole variable domain DGGITQSPKYLFRKEGQNVTLSCEQNLNHDAMYWYRQDPGQGLRLIYYSQIVNDFQKGDIAEGYSVSREKKESFPLTVTSAQKNPTAFYLCASSTIRGADTQYFGPGTRLTVL.

The chain combines TRBV7-9 with TRBJ1-1; maybe TRBD1 (5 bases). V was shortened by 9 bases and J by 0 bases, with 14 bases between the two germline ends. Germline V gene lookup returns CDR1 SEHNR and CDR2 FQNEAQ (reference sequence). The CDR3 extends over 14 amino acids. CDR3 bases: TGTGCCAGTTCAGGGCCCACGGTGAACACTGAAGCTTTCTTT. This translates into CASSGPTVNTEAFF.

CDR3 amino acids: CASRGLAGGTSSYEQYF. DNA of the CDR3: TGTGCCAGCCGCGGACTAGCGGGAGGTACCAGCTCCTACGAGCAGTACTTC. This rearrangement joins TRBV18 to TRBJ2-5; 14 bases map to TRBD2. The end of the DNA fits TRBJ2-7 better, so the J call may be wrong. This CDR3 is 17 amino acids long. From germline, CDR1 is KGHSH and CDR2 LQKENI.

The J gene is TRBJ2-3, the V gene TRBV7-2; 8 bases fit TRBD2. The CDR3 is made up of 16 amino acids. With V trimmed by 1 base and J by 3 bases, 6 bases remained unmatched. Germline-derived CDR1 and CDR2 are SGHTA and FQGNSA. CDR3: CASSLGYGGRTDTQYF. The CDR3 region has the DNA TGTGCCAGCAGCTTAGGTTATGGCGGGAGGACAGATACGCAGTATTTT.

About this clone itself: Relative to the germline gene, one junction end is altered; a read error may explain this. V gene TRBV7-7 combines with J gene TRBJ1-2; TRBD1 is a possible D gene (6 bases). The CDR3 has 14 residues. CDR1 and CDR2 from the germline V gene are SSHAT and FNYEAQ (reference sequence). CDR3 DNA sequence: TGTGCTAGCAGAGTTCCGGACAGCAACTATGGCTACACCTTC. Protein: CASRVPDSNYGYTF.

The chain is built from TRBV6-5 and TRBJ1-2, with 8 bases identical to TRBD1. This CDR3 is built from 15 residues. V trimming: 6 bases; J trimming: 6 bases; junction bases outside the gene matches: 12. Per germline, CDR1 MNHEY and CDR2 SVGAGI. The CDR3 DNA is TGTGCCAGCAGGACGACAGTCAGGGGGCTTGATGGCTACACCTTC. This encodes CASRTTVRGLDGYTF.

This chain links TRBV6-6 with TRBJ1-2; 8 bases are shared with TRBD1. The germline V gene encodes CDR1 MNHNY and CDR2 SVGAGI (reference sequence). The CDR3 is 14 residues long. J lost 2 bases, V lost 5 bases, and 4 bases had no gene match. The CDR3 loop reads CASSTRTGNYGYTF. The CDR3 DNA is TGTGCCAGCAGTACCAGGACAGGGAACTATGGCTACACCTTC.

The V and J genes are TRBV7-9 and TRBJ2-5; D gene unclear. CDR3 length equals 12 residues. The germline CDR1 and CDR2 sequences are SEHNR and FQNEAQ (reference sequence). V lost 2 bases, J lost 4 bases, and 5 bases lay in between. The CDR3 here is CASSLRVETQYF. CDR3 DNA: TGTGCCAGCAGCTTAAGGGTAGAGACCCAGTACTTC.

J is TRBJ1-1 and V is TRBV20-1; D might be TRBD1 (6 bases). The V gene lost 0 bases and the J gene lost 12 bases, with 11 bases spanning the gap. The germline gives CDR1 DFQATT, CDR2 SNEGSKA (reference sequence). The CDR3 loop spans 11 amino acids. The CDR3 coding sequence is TGCAGTGCTAGAGATAGGGGGAGTACTTTCTTT. This translates into CSARDRGSTFF.

The V call is TRBV2, the J call TRBJ1-1, with D possibly being TRBD1 (6 bases). CDR1 is SNHLY and CDR2 is FYNNEI in the germline V gene. The CDR3 has 12 amino acids. V dropped 7 bases and J dropped 10 bases, with 16 bases sitting between them. The CDR3 nucleotides read TGTGCCAGCAATGGCCCAAAGGGGGGAGCTTTCTTT. It encodes CASNGPKGGAFF.

The chain recombines TRBV6-5 with TRBJ2-1; no clear D gene. V dropped 2 bases and J dropped 0 bases, with 11 bases sitting between them. Germline V gives CDR1 MNHEY, CDR2 SVGAGI. The CDR3 extends over 16 amino acids. The CDR3: CASSYRTTFSYNEQFF. The DNA for the CDR3 is TGTGCCAGCAGTTACAGAACCACCTTCTCCTACAATGAGCAGTTCTTC.

This clone was detected only once. The V call is TRBV5-1, the J call TRBJ1-3; D gene unclear. Trimming shortened V by 1 base and J by 1 base, and 9 bases separated the two germline ends. This CDR3 comprises 15 residues. Germline assignment: CDR1 SGHRS and CDR2 YFSETQ. CDR3 coding DNA: TGCGCCAGCAGCTTGTGGGCGGATTCTGGAAACACCATATATTTT. Translation: CASSLWADSGNTIYF. The complete variable domain, with remaining parts taken from reference TRBV5-1 and TRBJ1-3, reads KAGVTQTPRYLIKTRGQQVTLSCSPISGHRSVSWYQQTPGQGLQFLFEYFSETQRNKGNFPGRFSGRQFSNSRSEMNVSTLELGDSALYLCASSLWADSGNTIYFGEGSWLTVV.

J is TRBJ2-1 and V is TRBV2, with no clear D. Trimming took 1 base from V and 4 from J, leaving 8 bases between them. This CDR3 region has 14 residues. Germline CDR1 and CDR2: SNHLY and FYNNEI. The CDR3 DNA sequence: TGTGCCAGCAGTGAAGGGCTGAATTACAATGAGCAGTTCTTC. Translated: CASSEGLNYNEQFF.

This chain uses TRBV7-2 with TRBJ1-4, with TRBD1 as a possible D gene (5 bases). Trimming shortened V by 4 bases and J by 7 bases, and 16 bases separated the two germline ends. CDR3 size: 15 residues. Germline V lookup: CDR1 SGHTA, CDR2 FQGNSA. The CDR3 region has the DNA TGTGCCAGCAGCTCCGGTAGGGGCAGAAGTGAAAAACTGTTTTTT. Translation gives CASSSGRGRSEKLFF.

The gene calls are TRBV5-1 and TRBJ2-5, with D possibly called TRBD1 or TRBD2 (5 bases each). Germline CDR1 is SGHRS and CDR2 is YFSETQ. This CDR3 comprises 15 residues. V was pared by 1 base and J by 4 bases, with 14 bases between. The CDR3 bases are TGCGCCAGCAGCTTGTTTTTGGGGGACGGAGAGACCCAGTACTTC. Protein product: CASSLFLGDGETQYF.

V is TRBV6-5 and J is TRBJ1-2; D is possibly TRBD1 (6 bases). CDR3 length equals 15 residues. Germline CDR1 and CDR2: MNHEY and SVGAGI. Trimming shortened V by 5 bases and J by 6 bases, and 19 bases separated the two germline ends. The CDR3 sequence: CASSGMGGGGDGYTF. The CDR3 DNA reads TGTGCCAGCAGTGGTATGGGGGGCGGAGGGGATGGCTACACCTTC.

This chain uses TRBV18 with TRBJ1-4; D is unclear. The CDR3 is made up of 15 amino acids. Trimming removed 3 bases at V and 2 bases at J, with 10 bases between. CDR1 and CDR2 (germline): KGHSH, LQKENI. CDR3 DNA sequence: TGTGCCAGCTCACCTCCGACGGACACTAATGAAAAACTGTTTTTT. The encoded protein is CASSPPTDTNEKLFF.

The J gene is TRBJ1-1, the V gene TRBV18; tentatively, D is TRBD1 (5 bases). This CDR3 is 15 amino acids long. V dropped 4 bases and J dropped 2 bases, with 14 bases sitting between them. Germline V gene data show CDR1 as KGHSH and CDR2 as LQKENI. The CDR3, as DNA: TGTGCCAGCTCACTGAGGACGGGGCTTAACACTGAAGCTTTCTTT. This sequence encodes CASSLRTGLNTEAFF. The variable domain in full, completed from reference TRBV18 and TRBJ1-1, reads NAGVMQNPRHLVRRRGQEARLRCSPMKGHSHVYWYRQLPEEGLKFMVYLQKENIIDESGMPKERFSAEFPKEGPSILRIQQVVRGDSAAYFCASSLRTGLNTEAFFGQGTRLTVV.

The chain is built from TRBV15 and TRBJ2-7, with D perhaps TRBD2 (5 bases). The length of the CDR3 is 14 residues. The V gene's germline CDR1 is LNHNV and CDR2 YYDKDF (reference sequence). V was shortened by 8 bases and J by 2 bases, with 16 bases between the two germline ends. DNA of the CDR3: TGTGCCACCGGGAGCTTTGGGAATACCTACGAGCAGTACTTC. Translated: CATGSFGNTYEQYF.